This record covers a single TCR beta chain. What it binds is not known. The entry originates in a study of blood T cell dynamics during melanoma immunotherapy. Across the whole study: Patients with metastatic melanoma got pembrolizumab or nivolumab-ipilimumab as first-line care. Whole-study findings and limits: PBMC repertoires of eventual disease-control patients split at W3 into clonality or diversity gains.

Regarding time point: week 3, after first cycle of checkpoint inhibitor. Prior systemic cancer therapy, immunosuppressant use and other active malignancies excluded patients. The germline V gene has CDR1 SGHRS and CDR2 YFSETQ. The CDR3 is made up of 16 amino acids. V was pared by 5 bases and J by 2 bases, with 6 bases of the junction left unmatched. Method: immunoSEQ multiplex PCR; TCRdb's copy keeps in-frame clones and lacks some. In the table there are more than 9,000 clones, more than 75% of which are singletons. This chain links TRBV5-1 with TRBJ2-5, with TRBD2 matching 13 bases. Material: blood, obtained from a patient treated with checkpoint blockade. The TCR was taken from a human donor with melanoma. The CDR3 DNA follows: TGCGCCAGCAGTCGAACTAGCGGGGGGGTACAAGAGACCCAGTACTTC. It translates to CASSRTSGGVQETQYF.